The entry that follows covers one T cell receptor beta chain sequence. Clones were read by immunoSEQ multiplex PCR, and TCRdb kept only the in-frame ones, dropping some. The data show tens of thousands of clones, roughly 83% seen once. The sample comes from a study of radiotherapy plus CTLA-4 blockade in lung cancer. This CDR3 is built from 15 residues. V was cut by 0 bases and J by 1 base, with 10 bases left in between. Germline values: CDR1 SGDLS, CDR2 YYNGEE. Specimen: peripheral blood, collected from a patient treated with radiotherapy plus ipilimumab. The chain is built from TRBV9 and TRBJ1-1; no definite D call. The sequence was obtained from a human donor with non-small cell lung cancer who had a complete response to radiotherapy plus ipilimumab. This CDR3 is CASSVDGRPNTEAFF. CDR3 DNA: TGTGCCAGCAGCGTAGATGGCAGGCCGAACACTGAAGCTTTCTTT.